This TCR beta chain derives from a study of shared clonotypes between healthy human individuals. Study-wide results and caveats: Researchers found naive subsets generally carried larger estimated richness than memory subsets. Relative to clonotypes present in all four donors, those not shared had lower generation probabilities.

Method: immunoSEQ multiplex PCR; TCRdb's copy keeps in-frame clones and lacks some. There are hundreds of thousands of clones in the sample; 90% to 97% occur only once, and 0.06% lies in the top ten. Concerning this clone: Its antigen is still unknown.

The CDR3 has 20 amino acids. The V and J ends lost 1 base and 7 bases, in that order; junction bases with no gene match: 23. The germline gives CDR1 MGHRA, CDR2 YSYEKL. The sample consisted of naive CD4+ T cells sorted from blood. Subset indicated: CD45RA+ positively selected. The J gene is TRBJ1-2, the V gene TRBV4-1; TRBD1 aligns across 8 bases. This receptor was obtained from a woman under 40 in good health. In nucleotides, the CDR3 is TGCGCCAGCAGCCAAGCGCGGACAGGGAGGGGTGCGGTAACTATGGTTGGCTACACCTTC. As protein: CASSQARTGRGAVTMVGYTF.